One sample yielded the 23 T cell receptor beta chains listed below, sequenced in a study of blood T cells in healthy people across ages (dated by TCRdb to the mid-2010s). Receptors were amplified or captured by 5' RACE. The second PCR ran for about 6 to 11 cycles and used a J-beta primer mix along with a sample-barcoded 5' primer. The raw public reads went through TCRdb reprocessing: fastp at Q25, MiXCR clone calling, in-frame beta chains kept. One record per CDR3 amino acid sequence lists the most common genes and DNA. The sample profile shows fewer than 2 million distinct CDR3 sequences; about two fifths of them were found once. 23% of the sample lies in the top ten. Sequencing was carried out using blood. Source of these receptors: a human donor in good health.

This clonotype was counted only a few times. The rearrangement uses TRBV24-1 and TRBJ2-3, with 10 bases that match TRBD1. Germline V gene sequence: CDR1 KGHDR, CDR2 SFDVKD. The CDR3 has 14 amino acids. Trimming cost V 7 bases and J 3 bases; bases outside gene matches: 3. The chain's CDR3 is CATRTGGATDTQYF. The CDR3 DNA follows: TGTGCCACCAGGACAGGGGGCGCGACAGATACGCAGTATTTT.

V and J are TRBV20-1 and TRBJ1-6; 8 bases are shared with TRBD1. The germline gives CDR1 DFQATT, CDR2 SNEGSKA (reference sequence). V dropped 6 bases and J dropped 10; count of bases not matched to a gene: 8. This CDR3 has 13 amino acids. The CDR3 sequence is CSATGQGRSPLHF. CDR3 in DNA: TGCAGTGCGACCGGACAGGGAAGATCACCCCTCCACTTT.

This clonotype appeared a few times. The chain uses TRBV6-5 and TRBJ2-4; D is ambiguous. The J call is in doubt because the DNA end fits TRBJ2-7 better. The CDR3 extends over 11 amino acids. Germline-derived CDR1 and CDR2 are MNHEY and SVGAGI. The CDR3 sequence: CASMSGYEQYF. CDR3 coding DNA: TGTGCCAGCATGTCAGGATACGAGCAGTACTTC.

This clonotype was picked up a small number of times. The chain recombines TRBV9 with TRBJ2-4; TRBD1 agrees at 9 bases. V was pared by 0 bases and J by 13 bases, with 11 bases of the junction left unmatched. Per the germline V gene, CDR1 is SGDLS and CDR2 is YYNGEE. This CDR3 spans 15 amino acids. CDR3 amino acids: CASSVEGQGHHRQYF. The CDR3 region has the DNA TGTGCCAGCAGCGTAGAGGGACAGGGTCACCACCGGCAGTACTTC.

The CDR3 coding sequence is TGTGCCAGCAGCAAAGGTACTAGCGGGGTCAGCAATGAGCAGTTCTTC. Its protein product is CASSKGTSGVSNEQFF. The chain is built from TRBV7-9 and TRBJ2-1, with 10 bases lining up with TRBD2. The CDR3 runs to 16 residues. Trimming cost V 5 bases and J 6 bases; bases outside gene matches: 10. CDR1 is SEHNR, CDR2 FQNEAQ, per germline (reference sequence).

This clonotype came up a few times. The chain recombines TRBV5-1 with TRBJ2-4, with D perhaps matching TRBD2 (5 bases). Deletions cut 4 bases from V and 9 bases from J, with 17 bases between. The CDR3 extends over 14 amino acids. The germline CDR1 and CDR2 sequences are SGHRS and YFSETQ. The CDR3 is CASSAAEARGIQYF. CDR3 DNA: TGCGCCAGCAGCGCGGCAGAGGCACGGGGCATTCAGTACTTC.

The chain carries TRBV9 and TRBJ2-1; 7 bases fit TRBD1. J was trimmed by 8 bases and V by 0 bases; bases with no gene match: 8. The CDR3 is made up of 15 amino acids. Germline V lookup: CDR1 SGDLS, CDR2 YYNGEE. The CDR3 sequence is CASSVGAGGIDEQFF. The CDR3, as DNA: TGTGCCAGCAGCGTAGGGGCAGGGGGTATCGATGAGCAGTTCTTC.

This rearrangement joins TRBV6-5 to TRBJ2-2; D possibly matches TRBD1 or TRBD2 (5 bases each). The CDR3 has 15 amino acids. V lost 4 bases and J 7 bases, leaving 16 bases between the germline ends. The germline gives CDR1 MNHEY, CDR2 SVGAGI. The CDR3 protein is CASSSNGGVNGELFF. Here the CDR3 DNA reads TGTGCCAGCAGTTCCAATGGGGGTGTTAACGGGGAGCTGTTTTTT.

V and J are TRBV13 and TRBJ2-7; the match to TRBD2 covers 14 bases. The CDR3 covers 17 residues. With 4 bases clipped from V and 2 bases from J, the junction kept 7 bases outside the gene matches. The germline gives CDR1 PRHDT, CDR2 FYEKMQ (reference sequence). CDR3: CASSSPMTSGGAYEQYF. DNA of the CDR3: TGTGCCAGCAGCTCTCCCATGACTAGCGGGGGGGCCTACGAGCAGTACTTC.

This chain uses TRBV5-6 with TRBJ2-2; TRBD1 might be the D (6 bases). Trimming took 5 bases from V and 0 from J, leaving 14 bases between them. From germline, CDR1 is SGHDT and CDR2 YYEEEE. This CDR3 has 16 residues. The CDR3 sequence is CASSLHRVSNTGELFF. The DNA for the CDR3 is TGTGCCAGCAGTTTACACAGGGTTTCGAACACCGGGGAGCTGTTTTTT.

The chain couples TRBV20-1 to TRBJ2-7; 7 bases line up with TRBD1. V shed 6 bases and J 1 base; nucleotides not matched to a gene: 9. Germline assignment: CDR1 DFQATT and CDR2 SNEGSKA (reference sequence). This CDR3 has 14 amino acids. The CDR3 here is CSAHQTGPSYEQYF. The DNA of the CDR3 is TGCAGTGCCCACCAGACAGGGCCGTCCTACGAGCAGTACTTC.

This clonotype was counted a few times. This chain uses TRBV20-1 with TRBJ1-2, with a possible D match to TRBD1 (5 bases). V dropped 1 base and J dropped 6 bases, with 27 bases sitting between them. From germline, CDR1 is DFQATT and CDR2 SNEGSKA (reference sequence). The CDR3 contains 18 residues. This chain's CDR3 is CSARALQRRGGNPHGYTF. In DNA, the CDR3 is TGCAGTGCTAGAGCTCTACAAAGGCGGGGCGGGAATCCCCATGGCTACACCTTC.

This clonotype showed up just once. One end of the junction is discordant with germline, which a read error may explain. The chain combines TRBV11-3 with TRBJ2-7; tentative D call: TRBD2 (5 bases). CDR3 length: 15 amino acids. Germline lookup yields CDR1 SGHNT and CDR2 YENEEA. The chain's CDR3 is CAGSLRRQSSYEQYF. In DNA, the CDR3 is TGTGCCGGCAGCTTACGGAGGCAGAGCTCCTACGAGCAGTACTTC.

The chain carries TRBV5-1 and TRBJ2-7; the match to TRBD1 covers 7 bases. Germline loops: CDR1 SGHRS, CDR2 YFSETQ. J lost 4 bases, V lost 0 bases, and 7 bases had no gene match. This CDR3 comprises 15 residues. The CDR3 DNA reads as TGCGCCAGCAGCTTGGGTGGGACAGAAGTTTACGAGCAGTACTTC. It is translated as CASSLGGTEVYEQYF.

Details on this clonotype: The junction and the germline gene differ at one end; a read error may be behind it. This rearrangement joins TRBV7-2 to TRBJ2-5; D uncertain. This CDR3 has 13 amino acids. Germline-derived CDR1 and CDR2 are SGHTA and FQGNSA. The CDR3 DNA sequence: TGTGCCAGCAGCTTCCGTTTCCAAGAGGCCCAGTACTTC. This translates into CASSFRFQEAQYF.

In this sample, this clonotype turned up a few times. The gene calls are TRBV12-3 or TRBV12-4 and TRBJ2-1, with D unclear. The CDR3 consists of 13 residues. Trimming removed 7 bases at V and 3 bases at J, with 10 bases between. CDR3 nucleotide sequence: TGTGCCAGCACTCCCTCAAACTACAATGAGCAGTTCTTC. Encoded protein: CASTPSNYNEQFF.

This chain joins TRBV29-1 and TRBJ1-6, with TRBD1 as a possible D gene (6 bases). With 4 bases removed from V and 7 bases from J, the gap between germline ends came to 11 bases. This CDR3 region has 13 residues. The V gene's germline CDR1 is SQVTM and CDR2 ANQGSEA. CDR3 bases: TGCAGCGTTGGGGAAGGGGGGAATTCACCCCTCCACTTT. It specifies CSVGEGGNSPLHF.

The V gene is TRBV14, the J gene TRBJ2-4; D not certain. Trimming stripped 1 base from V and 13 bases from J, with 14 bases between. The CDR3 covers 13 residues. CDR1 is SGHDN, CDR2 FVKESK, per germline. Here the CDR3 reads CASSQADSLGQYF. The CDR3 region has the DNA TGTGCCAGCAGCCAAGCAGACTCGCTTGGGCAGTACTTC. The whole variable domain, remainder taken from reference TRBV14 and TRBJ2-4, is EAGVTQFPSHSVIEKGQTVTLRCDPISGHDNLYWYRRVMGKEIKFLLHFVKESKQDESGMPNNRFLAERTGGTYSTLKVQPAELEDSGVYFCASSQADSLGQYFGAGTRLSVL.

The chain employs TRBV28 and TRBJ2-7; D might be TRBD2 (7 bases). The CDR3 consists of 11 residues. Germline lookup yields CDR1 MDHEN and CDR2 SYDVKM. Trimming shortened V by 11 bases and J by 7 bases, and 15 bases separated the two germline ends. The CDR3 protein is CAVRGGREQYF. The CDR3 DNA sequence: TGTGCCGTTAGGGGGGGCCGGGAGCAGTACTTC.

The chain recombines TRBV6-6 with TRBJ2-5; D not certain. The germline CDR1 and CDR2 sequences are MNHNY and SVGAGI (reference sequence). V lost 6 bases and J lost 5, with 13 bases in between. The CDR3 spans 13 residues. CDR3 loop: CASSRMGPETQYF. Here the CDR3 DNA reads TGTGCCAGCAGCCGTATGGGCCCGGAGACCCAGTACTTC.

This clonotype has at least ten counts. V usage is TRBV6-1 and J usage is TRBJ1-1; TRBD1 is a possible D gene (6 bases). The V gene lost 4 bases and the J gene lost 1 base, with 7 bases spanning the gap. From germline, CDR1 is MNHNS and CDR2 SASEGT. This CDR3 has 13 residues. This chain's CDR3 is CASSGTANTEAFF. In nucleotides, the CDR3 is TGTGCCAGCAGTGGGACAGCGAACACTGAAGCTTTCTTT.

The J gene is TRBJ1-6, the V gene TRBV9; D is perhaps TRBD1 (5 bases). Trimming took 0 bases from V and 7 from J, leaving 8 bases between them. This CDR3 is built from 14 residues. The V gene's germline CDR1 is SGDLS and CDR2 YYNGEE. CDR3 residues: CASSVGEGNSPLHF. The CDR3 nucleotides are TGTGCCAGCAGCGTAGGGGAGGGGAATTCACCCCTCCACTTT. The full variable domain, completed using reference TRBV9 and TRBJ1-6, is DSGVTQTPKHLITATGQRVTLRCSPRSGDLSVYWYQQSLDQGLQFLIQYYNGEERAKGNILERFSAQQFPDLHSELNLSSLELGDSALYFCASSVGEGNSPLHFGNGTRLTVT.

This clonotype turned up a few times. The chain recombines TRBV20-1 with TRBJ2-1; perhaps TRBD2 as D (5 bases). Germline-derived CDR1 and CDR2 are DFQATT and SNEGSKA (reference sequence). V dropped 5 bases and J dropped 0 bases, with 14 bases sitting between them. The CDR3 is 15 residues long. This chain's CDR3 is CSARTRPSSYNEQFF. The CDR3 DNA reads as TGCAGTGCTCGGACTCGCCCGAGCTCCTACAATGAGCAGTTCTTC.